One and the same sample provided the 3 T cell receptor beta chains below, sequenced in a study of blood T cell repertoires in COVID-19. Sequencing used immunoSEQ multiplex PCR; TCRdb keeps in-frame clones, though not all of them. The sample yields 200,000 or so clones, around 89% seen once. The sample comprised PBMCs or T cells enriched from blood (not recorded which). The receptor set was obtained from a woman in her twenties or thirties who had recovered from COVID-19.

The chain's CDR3 is CATSRSGQGYEQYF. DNA for the CDR3: TGTGCCACCAGCAGGTCGGGACAGGGATACGAGCAGTACTTC. The chain joins TRBV15 to TRBJ2-7; the match to TRBD1 covers 9 bases. The germline V gene has CDR1 LNHNV and CDR2 YYDKDF (reference sequence). Trimming cost V 3 bases and J 4 bases; bases outside gene matches: 4. This CDR3 spans 14 amino acids.

This clone was recorded once. The chain combines TRBV11-2 with TRBJ1-3, with 7 bases identical to TRBD1. The CDR3 is made up of 17 amino acids. Per the germline V gene, CDR1 is SGHAT and CDR2 is FQNNGV. Trimming at V came to 1 base and at J to 4 bases, leaving 10 bases not matched to a gene. DNA for the CDR3: TGTGCCAGCAGCTTAGCCCCTACAGGGGAGAACGGAAACACCATATATTTT. This sequence encodes CASSLAPTGENGNTIYF.

This chain uses TRBV21-1 with TRBJ1-5; the table gives TRBD1 as D, unverified against the DNA. TRBV21-1 is a known pseudogene. The CDR3 extends over 16 amino acids. Here the CDR3 reads CASSKRRGQNNQPQHF. The CDR3 nucleotides read TGTGCCAGCAGCAAACGGAGGGGACAGAATAATCAGCCCCAGCATTTT.